The entry that follows covers one TCR beta chain sequence. These data are taken from a study of T cell changes during pregnancy in multiple sclerosis. Using immunoSEQ multiplex PCR, the repertoire was profiled, and TCRdb retains in-frame clones only, with some absent. The data contain approximately 30,000 clones, more than 70% of them seen just once; the ten biggest clones take up approximately 5%. The germline CDR1 and CDR2 sequences are MNHEY and SMNVEV (reference sequence). CDR3 length: 14 amino acids. V was cut by 5 bases and J by 4 bases, with 14 bases left in between. The sequenced sample was CD8+ T cells from peripheral blood mononuclear cells, obtained in the first trimester of pregnancy. The TCR sequence derives from a female donor with multiple sclerosis, enrolled in a pregnancy study. The chain employs TRBV27 and TRBJ1-2; D is unclear. CDR3 loop: CASSPGGAIYGYTF. CDR3 nucleotide sequence: TGTGCCAGCAGTCCGGGTGGAGCGATCTATGGCTACACCTTC.